This T cell receptor beta chain was found in a study of human T cells and chemical hapten exposure. Many counts were recorded for this clonotype. TCRdb recomputed calls from the RACE reads with MiXCR, one row per CDR3 protein. This table has under 50,000 distinct CDR3 sequences, about 12% appearing once. Time point here: patch test 3, about 24 weeks after DPC sensitization. As to treatment: therapeutic diphenylcyclopropenone sensitization with weekly scalp DPC. Whole blood, unfractionated, served as the material for total RNA extraction. The sequences come from whole blood, collected in connection with sensitization to the hapten diphenylcyclopropenone (DPC). This receptor was obtained from a woman aged 40-49 years with alopecia areata. Some clones in this sample may be carry-over from other donors' samples.

CDR3 in amino acids: CASSLVSGTYNEQFF. In nucleotides, the CDR3 is TGTGCCAGCAGCTTAGTTAGCGGGACCTACAATGAGCAGTTCTTC. This chain connects TRBV7-2 to TRBJ2-1, with 8 bases aligning to TRBD2. The CDR3 length is 15 residues. Per the germline V gene, CDR1 is SGHTA and CDR2 is FQGNSA. The J segment lost 2 bases and the V segment lost 1 base, leaving 1 base of the junction unmatched. The full variable domain, completed using reference TRBV7-2 and TRBJ2-1, is GAGVSQSPSNKVTEKGKDVELRCDPISGHTALYWYRQSLGQGLEFLIYFQGNSAPDKSGLPSDRFSAERTGGSVSTLTIQRTQQEDSAVYLCASSLVSGTYNEQFFGPGTRLTVL.